These T cell receptor beta chains were read from a single sample in a study of STAT5B mutations in CD4+ large granular lymphocyte leukemia. Only in-frame clones appear in the TCRdb table, and some are missing; sequencing was by immunoSEQ multiplex PCR. The table has 40,000 to 50,000 clones, roughly 80% seen once. The sample was CD4+ T cells from blood buffy coats. The origin of the receptors is a human donor in good health. CDR3s include the opening cysteine and the closing phenylalanine or tryptophan. D genes are given only for firm matches. Clone size, where shown, is once, few, many, or a class for clones that have expanded.

V	size	D	J	DNA	CDR3
TRBV7-6	-	-	TRBJ2-7	TGTGCCAGCAGCTCCGTGGGTGGGGGAAGCGGCGAGCAGTACTTC	CASSSVGGGSGEQYF
TRBV30	-	-	TRBJ2-7	TGTGCCTGGTCTACCCTTACAGGGAATGGTGACGAGCAGTACTTC	CAWSTLTGNGDEQYF
TRBV5-4	-	TRBD2	TRBJ2-5	TGTGCCAGCAGCTTGGGGCGGGGGGGCGGACAGACCCAGTACTTC	CASSLGRGGGQTQYF
TRBV11-3	-	-	TRBJ2-7	TGTGCCAGCAGCTTTAGGGCCTCAACGCCCGAGCAGTACTTC	CASSFRASTPEQYF
TRBV11-3	-	-	TRBJ1-3	TGTGCCAGCAGCTCCCGGGGGACTGGAAACACCATATATTTT	CASSSRGTGNTIYF
TRBV10-2	-	TRBD2	TRBJ2-7	TGCGCCAGCAAAAGACTAGCGGGCCTTTCCTACGAGCAGTACTTC	CASKRLAGLSYEQYF
TRBV10-3	-	TRBD2	TRBJ2-1	TGTGCCAGTCTGACTAGCGGGGGCTATGAGCAGTTCTTC	CASLTSGGYEQFF
TRBV18	-	TRBD1	TRBJ2-7	TGTGCCAGCTCACCAGGGACAGCTTCCTACGAGCAGTACTTC	CASSPGTASYEQYF
TRBV6-4	once	-	TRBJ1-3	TGTGCCAGCAGGCGGGGAAATCCGGGCTCGAGCTCTGGAAACACCATATATTTT	CASRRGNPGSSSGNTIYF
TRBV5-4	-	TRBD1	TRBJ1-3	TGTGCCAGCAGCCTCCCACCGGGACAGGGAAAAAGAAACACCATATATTTT	CASSLPPGQGKRNTIYF
TRBV5-4	-	TRBD2	TRBJ2-3	TGTGCCAGCAGCTTTAAGATAGCGGGAATCACAGATACGCAGTATTTT	CASSFKIAGITDTQYF
TRBV11-2	once	-	TRBJ2-7	TGTGCCAGCAGCTTAGGACAGACAAAGGGGGAGCAGTACTTC	CASSLGQTKGEQYF
TRBV10-1	-	TRBD1	TRBJ1-1	TGCGCCAGCAGGGGACAGGGAACCACTGAAGCTTTCTTT	CASRGQGTTEAFF
TRBV7-9	once	-	TRBJ2-3	TGTGCCAGCAACCTTGCGGATGCTGGTGATACGCAGTATTTT	CASNLADAGDTQYF
TRBV5-6	-	-	TRBJ1-6	TGTGCCAGCAGCCCAGTGACGGGCTATAATTCACCCCTCCACTTT	CASSPVTGYNSPLHF
TRBV4-1	-	-	TRBJ2-7	TGCGCCAGCAGCCAAGAGCCCTGGGGCGGGGCTTCCTACGAGCAGTACTTC	CASSQEPWGGASYEQYF
TRBV19	-	-	TRBJ2-5	TGTGCCAGTAGTATAGGGTCGGTGGAGACCCAGTACTTC	CASSIGSVETQYF
TRBV6-4	once	TRBD1	TRBJ1-2	TGTGCCAGCAGTAAACACGACAGGGGGCTTGCCTATGGCTACACCTTC	CASSKHDRGLAYGYTF
TRBV19	-	-	TRBJ1-3	TGTGCCAGTAGTATAGATCTACAGGGTTCCACCATATATTTT	CASSIDLQGSTIYF
TRBV27	few	-	TRBJ2-1	TGTGCCAGCAGCCACCCGGGGAATGAGCAGTTCTTC	CASSHPGNEQFF
TRBV6-6	-	-	TRBJ2-3	TGTGCCAGCAGTTTAGGGACTACGCAGTATTTT	CASSLGTTQYF
TRBV6-1	-	TRBD1	TRBJ1-5	TGTGCCAGCAGTGATGGGACAGGTTCGAGCAATCAGCCCCAGCATTTT	CASSDGTGSSNQPQHF
TRBV11-2	-	-	TRBJ2-1	TGTGCCAGCAGCTTACTCCTAACTAGGGGTCCCTATAGTGAGCAGTTCTTC	CASSLLLTRGPYSEQFF
TRBV11-2	-	-	TRBJ2-1	TGTGCCAGCAGCTTAGGGGCAGGGGCCCTGTCTGGGCAGTTCTTC	CASSLGAGALSGQFF
TRBV6-1	-	TRBD1	TRBJ2-2	TGTGCCAGCAGAGCTGGGACAGCCAACACCGGGGAGCTGTTTTTT	CASRAGTANTGELFF
TRBV2	-	-	TRBJ1-6	TGTGCCAGCACGGCGAATTCACCCCTCCACTTT	CASTANSPLHF